These 10 T cell receptor beta chains were sequenced from one sample in a study of OX40 agonist ivuxolimab in advanced cancers. The repertoire was sequenced with immunoSEQ multiplex PCR; TCRdb's copy has only in-frame clones and lacks some. The repertoire holds approximately 61,000 clones, with roughly 80% as singletons. The source material was CD4+ or CD8+ T cells sorted from blood, sampled in a trial of the OX40 agonist ivuxolimab. Receptors were obtained from an adult with an advanced solid tumor such as melanoma, head and neck, liver or kidney cancer.

The chain links TRBV5-4 to TRBJ1-2; D not certain. The V end was cut by 2 bases, the J end by 2 bases, with 13 bases between. Germline CDR1 reads SGHNT; CDR2 reads YYREEE (reference sequence). The CDR3 sequence is 15 residues long. This CDR3 is CASSFYRRSNYGYTF. The CDR3 DNA reads TGTGCCAGCAGCTTTTATCGAAGATCCAACTATGGCTACACCTTC.

This clone was counted between two and nine times. The chain carries TRBV6-1 and TRBJ1-6; 7 nucleotides line up with TRBD1. V was pared by 8 bases and J by 9 bases, with 13 bases of the junction left unmatched. The CDR3 totals 15 residues. Germline-derived CDR1 and CDR2 are MNHNS and SASEGT. Here the CDR3 DNA reads TGTGCCAGCGATAGAGACAGGGAAGGGGGTTCACCCCTCCACTTT. It encodes CASDRDREGGSPLHF.

V is TRBV7-9 and J is TRBJ1-2; D may be TRBD1 (5 bases). The CDR3 has 16 residues. With 1 base removed from V and 4 bases from J, the gap between germline ends came to 16 bases. Germline lookup yields CDR1 SEHNR and CDR2 FQNEAQ (reference sequence). This CDR3 reads CASSLDFAGPFYGYTF. The DNA for the CDR3 is TGTGCCAGCAGCTTAGATTTTGCAGGGCCGTTCTATGGCTACACCTTC.

This clone was seen a single time. V usage is TRBV5-4 and J usage is TRBJ2-3, with 11 bases lining up with TRBD2. V lost 0 bases, J lost 0 bases, and 9 bases stayed unmatched. Germline CDR1 and CDR2: SGHNT and YYREEE (reference sequence). The CDR3 has 19 residues. CDR3 sequence: CASSLGLTSGALSTDTQYF. CDR3 nucleotides: TGTGCCAGCAGCTTGGGTTTGACTAGCGGGGCCCTTAGCACAGATACGCAGTATTTT.

The chain recombines TRBV4-1 with TRBJ1-2, with 11 bases matching TRBD1. CDR3 length equals 14 residues. CDR1 is MGHRA and CDR2 is YSYEKL in the germline V gene. Unmatched junction bases numbered 3, after V lost 1 base and J lost 8 bases. The CDR3, as DNA: TGCGCCAGCAGCCAAGGGACAGGGGGCCTCGGCTACACCTTC. Translation gives CASSQGTGGLGYTF.

The chain carries TRBV6-1 and TRBJ1-1; D is unresolved. This CDR3 has 14 residues. V was clipped by 6 bases and J by 1 base, with 12 bases between them. Germline CDR1 MNHNS, CDR2 SASEGT. The CDR3 nucleotides read TGTGCCAGCAGCCGCGACGGCCCGAACACTGAAGCTTTCTTT. Amino acids: CASSRDGPNTEAFF.

The chain recombines TRBV5-4 with TRBJ2-7; a weak D match, TRBD1 (6 bases). The CDR3 contains 14 residues. The V end was cut by 5 bases, the J end by 2 bases, with 14 bases between. The germline gives CDR1 SGHNT, CDR2 YYREEE (reference sequence). CDR3 sequence (DNA): TGTGCCAGCAGTCGATCGGGACAACCCTACGAGCAGTACTTC. Residues: CASSRSGQPYEQYF.

The gene calls are TRBV25-1 and TRBJ1-4; D gene uncertain. CDR1 is MGHDK, CDR2 SYGVNS, per germline. The CDR3 totals 12 residues. The germline V and J ends were trimmed by 0 bases and 10 bases, with 6 bases remaining between them. Written as DNA, the CDR3 is TGTGCCAGCAGTGAATATAAGGGAAAACTGTTTTTT. As protein: CASSEYKGKLFF.

The chain is built from TRBV7-2 and TRBJ1-2; TRBD1 is a possible D gene (5 bases). The germline CDR1 and CDR2 sequences are SGHTA and FQGNSA. The CDR3 totals 13 residues. Trimming took 6 bases from V and 4 from J, leaving 12 bases between them. The CDR3 bases are TGTGCCAGCAGTCTCTCGGGGGGCTATGGCTACACCTTC. It yields the protein CASSLSGGYGYTF. Variable domain in full (rest from reference TRBV7-2 and TRBJ1-2): GAGVSQSPSNKVTEKGKDVELRCDPISGHTALYWYRQSLGQGLEFLIYFQGNSAPDKSGLPSDRFSAERTGGSVSTLTIQRTQQEDSAVYLCASSLSGGYGYTFGSGTRLTVV.

The V call is TRBV5-1, the J call TRBJ2-3; D uncertain. The CDR3 contains 13 residues. V lost 0 bases and J lost 0, with 2 bases in between. Germline CDR1 reads SGHRS; CDR2 reads YFSETQ. For the CDR3, the DNA is TGCGCCAGCAGCTTGGCCAGCACAGATACGCAGTATTTT. Translation gives CASSLASTDTQYF.